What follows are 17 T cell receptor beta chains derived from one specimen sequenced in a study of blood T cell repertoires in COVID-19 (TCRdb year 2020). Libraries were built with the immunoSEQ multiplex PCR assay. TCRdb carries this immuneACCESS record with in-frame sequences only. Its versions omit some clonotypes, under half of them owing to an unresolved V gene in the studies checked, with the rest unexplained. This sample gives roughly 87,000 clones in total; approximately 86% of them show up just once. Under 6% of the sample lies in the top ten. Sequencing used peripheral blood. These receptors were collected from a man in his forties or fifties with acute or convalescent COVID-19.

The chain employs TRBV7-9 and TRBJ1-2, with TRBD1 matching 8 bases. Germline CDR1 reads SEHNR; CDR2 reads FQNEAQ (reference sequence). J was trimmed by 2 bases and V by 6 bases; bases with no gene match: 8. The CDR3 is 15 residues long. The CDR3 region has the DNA TGTGCCAGCAGACCCTGGACAGGGTTGAACTATGGCTACACCTTC. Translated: CASRPWTGLNYGYTF.

The CDR3 spells CATSDSTGGNWGYTF. As DNA, the CDR3 is TGTGCCACCAGTGATTCCACAGGGGGAAATTGGGGCTACACCTTC. The rearrangement joins TRBV24-1 to TRBJ1-2; 8 positions agree with TRBD1. V was clipped by 2 bases and J by 8 bases; unmatched bases: 9. Germline assignment: CDR1 KGHDR and CDR2 SFDVKD. This CDR3 comprises 15 residues.

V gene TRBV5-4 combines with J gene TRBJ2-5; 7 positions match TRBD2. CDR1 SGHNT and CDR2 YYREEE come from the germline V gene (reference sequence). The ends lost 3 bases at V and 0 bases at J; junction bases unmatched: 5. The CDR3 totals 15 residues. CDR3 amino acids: CASSSGRGNQETQYF. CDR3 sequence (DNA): TGTGCCAGCAGCTCGGGGCGGGGGAACCAAGAGACCCAGTACTTC.

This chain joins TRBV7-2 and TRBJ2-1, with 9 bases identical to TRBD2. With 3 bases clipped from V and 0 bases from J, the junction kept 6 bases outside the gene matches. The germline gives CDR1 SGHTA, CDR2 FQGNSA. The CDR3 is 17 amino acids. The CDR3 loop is CASSFSGSGSSYNEQFF. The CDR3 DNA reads TGTGCCAGCAGCTTTTCTGGTAGCGGGAGCTCCTACAATGAGCAGTTCTTC.

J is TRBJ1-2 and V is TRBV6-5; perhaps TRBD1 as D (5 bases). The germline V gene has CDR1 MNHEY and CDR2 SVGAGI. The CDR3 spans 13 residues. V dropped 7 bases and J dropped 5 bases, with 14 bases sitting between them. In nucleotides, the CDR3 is TGTGCCAGCAAGGACGCAACAGGATATGGCTACACCTTC. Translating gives CASKDATGYGYTF.

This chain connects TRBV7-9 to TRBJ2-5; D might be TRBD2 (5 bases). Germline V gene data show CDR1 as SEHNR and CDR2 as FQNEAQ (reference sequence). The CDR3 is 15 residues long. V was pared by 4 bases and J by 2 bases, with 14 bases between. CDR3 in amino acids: CASSSTREEQETQYF. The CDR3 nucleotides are TGTGCCAGCAGCTCCACCCGGGAAGAGCAAGAGACCCAGTACTTC.

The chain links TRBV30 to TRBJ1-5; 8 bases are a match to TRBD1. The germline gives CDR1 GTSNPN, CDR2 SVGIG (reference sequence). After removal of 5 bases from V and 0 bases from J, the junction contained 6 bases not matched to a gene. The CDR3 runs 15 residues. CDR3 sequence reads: CAWDPGQGSNQPQHF. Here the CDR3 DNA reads TGTGCCTGGGACCCTGGACAGGGTAGCAATCAGCCCCAGCATTTT.

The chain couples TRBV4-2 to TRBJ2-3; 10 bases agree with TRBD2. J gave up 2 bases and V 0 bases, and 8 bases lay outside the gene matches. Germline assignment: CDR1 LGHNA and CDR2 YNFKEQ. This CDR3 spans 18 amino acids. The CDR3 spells CASSQDVLAGEYTDTQYF. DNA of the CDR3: TGTGCCAGCAGCCAAGATGTGCTAGCGGGGGAATACACAGATACGCAGTATTTT.

Written as DNA, the CDR3 is TGTGCCAGCAGTGATCCCGGGACAGGGTCGGAAGAGCAGTTCTTC. Translated, it gives CASSDPGTGSEEQFF. The J gene is TRBJ2-1, the V gene TRBV2; 9 bases are a match to TRBD1. This CDR3 region has 15 residues. The germline V gene encodes CDR1 SNHLY and CDR2 FYNNEI. The V segment lost 3 bases and the J segment 10 bases; nucleotides outside the gene matches: 10.

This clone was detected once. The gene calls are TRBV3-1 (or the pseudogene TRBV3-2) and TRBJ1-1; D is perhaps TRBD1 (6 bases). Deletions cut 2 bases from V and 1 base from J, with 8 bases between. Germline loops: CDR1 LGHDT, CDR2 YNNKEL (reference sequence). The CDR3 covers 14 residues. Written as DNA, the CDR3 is TGTGCCAGCAGCCAAATGGACAGGAACACTGAAGCTTTCTTT. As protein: CASSQMDRNTEAFF.

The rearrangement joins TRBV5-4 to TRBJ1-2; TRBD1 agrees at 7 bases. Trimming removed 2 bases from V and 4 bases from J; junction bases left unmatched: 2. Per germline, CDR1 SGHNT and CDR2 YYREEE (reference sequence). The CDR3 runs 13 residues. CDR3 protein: CASSFGTVYGYTF. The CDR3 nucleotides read TGTGCCAGCAGCTTTGGGACAGTCTATGGCTACACCTTC.

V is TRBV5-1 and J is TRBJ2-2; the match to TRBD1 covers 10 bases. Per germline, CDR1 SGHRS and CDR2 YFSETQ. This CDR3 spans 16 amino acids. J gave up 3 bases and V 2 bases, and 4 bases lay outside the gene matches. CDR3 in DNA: TGCGCCAGCAGCTTCACAGGACAGGGGGACACCGGGGAGCTGTTTTTT. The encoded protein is CASSFTGQGDTGELFF.

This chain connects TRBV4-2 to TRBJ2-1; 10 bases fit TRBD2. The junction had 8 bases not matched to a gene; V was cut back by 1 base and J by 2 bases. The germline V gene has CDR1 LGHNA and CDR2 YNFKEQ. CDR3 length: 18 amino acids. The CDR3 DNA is TGTGCCAGCAGCCAAGGTAGAGTAGCGGGGGGCCCCTACAATGAGCAGTTCTTC. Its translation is CASSQGRVAGGPYNEQFF.

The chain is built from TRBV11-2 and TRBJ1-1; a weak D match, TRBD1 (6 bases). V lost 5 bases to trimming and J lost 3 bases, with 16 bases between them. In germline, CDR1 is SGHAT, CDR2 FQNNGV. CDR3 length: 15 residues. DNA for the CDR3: TGTGCCAGCAGCGAGGATGGGGGCGCGTACACTGAAGCTTTCTTT. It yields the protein CASSEDGGAYTEAFF.

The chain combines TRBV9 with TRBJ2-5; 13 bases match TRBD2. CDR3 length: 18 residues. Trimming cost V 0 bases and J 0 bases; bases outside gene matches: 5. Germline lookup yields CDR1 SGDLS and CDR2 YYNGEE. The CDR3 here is CASSVATGTSGDQETQYF. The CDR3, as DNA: TGTGCCAGCAGCGTAGCTACGGGGACTAGCGGGGACCAAGAGACCCAGTACTTC. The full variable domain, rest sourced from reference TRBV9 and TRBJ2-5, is DSGVTQTPKHLITATGQRVTLRCSPRSGDLSVYWYQQSLDQGLQFLIQYYNGEERAKGNILERFSAQQFPDLHSELNLSSLELGDSALYFCASSVATGTSGDQETQYFGPGTRLLVL.

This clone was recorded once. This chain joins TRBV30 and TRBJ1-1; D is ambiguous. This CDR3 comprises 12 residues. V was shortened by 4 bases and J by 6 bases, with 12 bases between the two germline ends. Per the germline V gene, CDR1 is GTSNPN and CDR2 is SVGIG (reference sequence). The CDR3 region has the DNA TGTGCCTGGACCAGGTTCGACCCTGAAGCTTTCTTT. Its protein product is CAWTRFDPEAFF.

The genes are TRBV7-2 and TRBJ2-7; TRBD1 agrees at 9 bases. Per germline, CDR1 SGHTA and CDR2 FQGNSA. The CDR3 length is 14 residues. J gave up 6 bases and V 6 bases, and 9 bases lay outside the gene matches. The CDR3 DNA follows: TGTGCCAGCAGATTTAGACAGGGGGTCTCCGAGCAGTACTTC. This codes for CASRFRQGVSEQYF. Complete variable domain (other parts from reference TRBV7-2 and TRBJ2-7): GAGVSQSPSNKVTEKGKDVELRCDPISGHTALYWYRQSLGQGLEFLIYFQGNSAPDKSGLPSDRFSAERTGGSVSTLTIQRTQQEDSAVYLCASRFRQGVSEQYFGPGTRLTVT.